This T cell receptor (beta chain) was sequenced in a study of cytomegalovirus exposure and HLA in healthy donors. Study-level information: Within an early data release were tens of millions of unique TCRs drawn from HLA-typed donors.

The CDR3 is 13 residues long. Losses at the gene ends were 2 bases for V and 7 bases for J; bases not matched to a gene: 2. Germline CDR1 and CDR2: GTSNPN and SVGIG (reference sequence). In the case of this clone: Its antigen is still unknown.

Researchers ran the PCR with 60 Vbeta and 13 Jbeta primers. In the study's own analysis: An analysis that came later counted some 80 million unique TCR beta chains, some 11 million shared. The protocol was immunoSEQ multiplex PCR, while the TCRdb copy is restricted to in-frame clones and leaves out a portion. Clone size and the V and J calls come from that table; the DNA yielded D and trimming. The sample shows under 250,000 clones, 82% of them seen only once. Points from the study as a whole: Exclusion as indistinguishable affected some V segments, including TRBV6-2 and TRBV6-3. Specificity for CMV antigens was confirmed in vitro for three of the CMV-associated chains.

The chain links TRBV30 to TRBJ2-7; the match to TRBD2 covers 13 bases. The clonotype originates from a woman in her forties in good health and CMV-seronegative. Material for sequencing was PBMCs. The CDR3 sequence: CAWSRGLAGEQYF. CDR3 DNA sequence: TGTGCCTGGAGTAGGGGACTAGCGGGAGAGCAGTACTTC.